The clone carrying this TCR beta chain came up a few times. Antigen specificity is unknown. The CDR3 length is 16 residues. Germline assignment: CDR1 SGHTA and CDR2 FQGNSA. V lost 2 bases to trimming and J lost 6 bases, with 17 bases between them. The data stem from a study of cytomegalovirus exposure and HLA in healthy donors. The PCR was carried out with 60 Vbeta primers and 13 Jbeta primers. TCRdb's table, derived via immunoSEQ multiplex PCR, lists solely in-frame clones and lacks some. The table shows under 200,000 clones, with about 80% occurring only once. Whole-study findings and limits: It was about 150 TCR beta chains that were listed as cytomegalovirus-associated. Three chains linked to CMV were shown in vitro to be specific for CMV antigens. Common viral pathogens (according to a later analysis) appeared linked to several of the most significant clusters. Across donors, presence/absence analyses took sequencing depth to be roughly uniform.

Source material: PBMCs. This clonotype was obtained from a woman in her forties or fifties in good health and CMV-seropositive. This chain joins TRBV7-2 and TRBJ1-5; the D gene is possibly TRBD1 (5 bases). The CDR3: CASSLSYVGGGQPQHF. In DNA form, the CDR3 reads TGTGCCAGCAGCTTAAGTTATGTGGGGGGAGGTCAGCCCCAGCATTTT.